The sequence of this T cell receptor beta chain was determined in a study of shared clonotypes between healthy human individuals. Study-wide context: CD8 memory received one plate per donor, CD8 naive two, CD4 memory three and CD4 naive three.

Splitting the CD4+ cells yielded a CD45RA+ naive subset and a CD45RA-negative memory subset. In regard to this clone: Antigen specificity is unknown.

Whole-study findings and limits: Non-shared clonotypes had lower generation probabilities than clonotypes shared by all four sorted-subset donors. Deeper or shallower sequencing was expected to change how clonotypes are shared among donors.

The V end lost 5 bases, the J end lost 7 bases, and 9 bases lay between the germline ends. CDR3 length: 12 residues. Germline V gene data show CDR1 as MGHRA and CDR2 as YSYEKL. The protocol was immunoSEQ multiplex PCR, while the TCRdb copy is restricted to in-frame clones and leaves out a portion. The sample has 2 million to 3 million clones, approximately 94% seen once. The sequence was obtained from a man younger than 35 in good health. Some clones in this sample may be carry-over from other donors' samples. The J gene is TRBJ2-1, the V gene TRBV4-1; D remains unclear. What was sequenced was naive CD4+ T cells from PBMCs. Subset meaning: CD45RA+ positively selected. DNA for the CDR3: TGCGCCAGCAGCGTTCCTTTAAATGAGCAGTTCTTC. This gives the protein CASSVPLNEQFF.